This T cell receptor beta chain was retrieved from a study of control samples from healthy donors and cancer patients (TCRdb year 2020). The library was obtained by the immunoSEQ multiplex PCR assay. In its TCRdb copy, this immuneACCESS table keeps in-frame sequences only and misses some clones. Where compared with another copy, unresolved V genes explain less than half of these, and the others have no known cause. The sample table records 90,000 to 95,000 clones; around four fifths of these occur just once. The leading ten clones occupy more than 15% of the sample. Of note for this clone: The antigen this receptor binds is unknown. Base qualities are not recorded, but no much larger clone differs from it by a single base.

Trimming at the junction amounts to 0 bases on V and 8 bases on J, and the germline ends lie 5 bases apart. From its cysteine to its phenylalanine, the CDR3 spans 12 amino acids. The retained sequence is limited to the CDR3, 36 bases, with the frame set at the first base. Looking up the germline V gene (reference sequence) yields CDR1 MNHNY and CDR2 SVGAGI. The material sequenced was blood. This sequence uses TRBV6-6 and TRBJ1-3; the D gene cannot be named for sure. The receptor was isolated from a man younger than 45 in good health. The CDR3 region has the sequence CASSYSKDTIYF. The DNA sequence reads TGTGCCAGCAGTTACTCTAAGGACACCATATATTTT.